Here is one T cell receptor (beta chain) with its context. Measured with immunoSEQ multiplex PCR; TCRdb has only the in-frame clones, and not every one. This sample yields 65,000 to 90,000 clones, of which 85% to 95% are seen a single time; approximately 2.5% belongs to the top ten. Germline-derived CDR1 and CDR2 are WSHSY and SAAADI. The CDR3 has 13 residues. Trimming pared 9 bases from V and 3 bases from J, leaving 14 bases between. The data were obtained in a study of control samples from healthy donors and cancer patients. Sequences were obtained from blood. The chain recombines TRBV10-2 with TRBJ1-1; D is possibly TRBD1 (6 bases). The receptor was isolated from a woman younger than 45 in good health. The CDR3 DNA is TGCGCCAGTAAGGACAGATTATACACTGAAGCTTTCTTT. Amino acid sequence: CASKDRLYTEAFF.